This T cell receptor beta chain was sequenced during a study of T-cell memory formation after mild COVID-19. Turning to the study itself: TCR clusters largely stayed donor specific.

This clonotype showed up just a few times. Antigen: not known. This CDR3 is 16 amino acids long. Germline V lookup: CDR1 SEHNR, CDR2 FQNEAQ (reference sequence). With 3 bases removed from V and 6 bases from J, the gap between germline ends came to 17 bases. TCRdb re-derived calls from the 5' RACE reads in MiXCR, one entry per CDR3 protein. The repertoire holds some 68,000 distinct CDR3 sequences, with approximately 15% as singletons. Study results and limitations: Prior to infection, memory already included some responding clones, suggesting cross-reactive memory joined.

This sequence was found in an adult woman who had mild COVID-19 (a few samples of this study predate the infection). Cell type and time point are not known. V and J are TRBV7-9 and TRBJ1-4; D possibly corresponds to TRBD1 (6 bases). Input material: PBMCs or a T cell subset sorted from them (not recorded which). In DNA form, the CDR3 reads TGTGCCAGCAGCTTCAACCCGGACAGTGGCCATGAAAAACTGTTTTTT. Translated: CASSFNPDSGHEKLFF. Complete variable domain (other parts from reference TRBV7-9 and TRBJ1-4): DTGVSQNPRHKITKRGQNVTFRCDPISEHNRLYWYRQTLGQGPEFLTYFQNEAQLEKSRLLSDRFSAERPKGSFSTLEIQRTEQGDSAMYLCASSFNPDSGHEKLFFGSGTQLSVL.